The clone carrying this T cell receptor beta chain was recorded at least ten times. Lactation, pregnancy, other autoimmune disease or uncontrolled infection excluded patients. This record belongs to a study of T cells in Graves' hyperthyroidism and ophthalmopathy. CDR1 is MDHEN and CDR2 is SYDVKM in the germline V gene. The CDR3 covers 11 residues. The V end was cut by 11 bases, the J end by 0 bases, with 8 bases between. Researchers amplified the TCR beta CDR3 regions from RNA transcripts. A first-round RT-PCR of the TCR CDR3 used the HTBI primer set. In TCRdb, the multiplex PCR reads were re-called with MiXCR into one record per CDR3 protein. This table has a few hundred thousand distinct CDR3 sequences, approximately 13% appearing once.

This TCR derives from a woman younger than 35 with Graves' hyperthyroidism. The specimen was blood. The chain combines TRBV28 with TRBJ2-7, with TRBD2 as a possible D gene (5 bases). The CDR3 protein is CASGVSYEQYF. The CDR3 DNA reads as TGTGCCTCCGGGGTCTCCTACGAGCAGTACTTC. The complete variable domain, with remaining parts taken from reference TRBV28 and TRBJ2-7, reads DVKVTQSSRYLVKRTGEKVFLECVQDMDHENMFWYRQDPGLGLRLIYFSYDVKMKEKGDIPEGYSVSREKKERFSLILESASTNQTSMYLCASGVSYEQYFGPGTRLTVT.